A selection of T cell receptor beta chains follows, all from one sample in a study of blood T cell repertoires in COVID-19. The table came from immunoSEQ multiplex PCR; TCRdb's copy has only in-frame clones and leaves some out. The data hold roughly 430,000 clones, with 88% observed a single time. Sequencing was performed on PBMCs or T cells enriched from blood (not recorded which). The origin of the receptors is a woman in her thirties or forties with acute COVID-19. Both conserved end residues are part of each CDR3. Fields, in order: V gene, J gene, D gene, clone size, CDR3 DNA, CDR3 protein. D genes are given only for firm matches. Clone size is stated in some rows and not others, as once, few, many or a class when expanded.

TRBV6-4	TRBJ1-2	NA	NA	TGTGCCAGCAGTGACTCGAGCGGGACCGGCTACACCTTC	CASSDSSGTGYTF
TRBV19	TRBJ1-1	NA	NA	TGTGCCAGTAGGGATCGAACAGAGGAAGCTTTCTTT	CASRDRTEEAFF
TRBV5-8	TRBJ2-5	NA	NA	TGTGCCAGCAGCTTGGTGTTGACTGGGCAAGAGACCCAGTACTTC	CASSLVLTGQETQYF
TRBV4-2	TRBJ1-3	NA	once	TGTGCCAGCAGCCAAGACGCGAGCTCTGGAAACACCATATATTTT	CASSQDASSGNTIYF
TRBV11-2	TRBJ2-7	TRBD2	NA	TGTGCCAGCAGCTTAGTACTAGCGGACTACGAGCAGTACTTC	CASSLVLADYEQYF
TRBV3-1/TRBV3-2	TRBJ1-4	NA	NA	TGTGCCAGCACCCTGACTTCAACTAATGAAAAACTGTTTTTT	CASTLTSTNEKLFF
TRBV30	TRBJ1-3	NA	once	TGTGCCTGGAGTTCCGTCAGGGCCGGAAACACCATATATTTT	CAWSSVRAGNTIYF
TRBV5-4	TRBJ2-5	NA	NA	TGTGCCAGCAGCTTGTGGGCAGGGCAAGAGACCCAGTACTTC	CASSLWAGQETQYF
TRBV7-9	TRBJ2-7	NA	NA	TGTGCCAGCAGCCCCCAGATCGCCTACGAGCAGTACTTC	CASSPQIAYEQYF
TRBV10-3	TRBJ2-3	NA	NA	TGTGCCATCAACGGTGGGGCCACAGATACGCAGTATTTT	CAINGGATDTQYF
TRBV11-3	TRBJ2-7	NA	NA	TGTGCCAGCAGCTCGCCAGACAGACCCTACGAGCAGTACTTC	CASSSPDRPYEQYF
TRBV7-8	TRBJ1-5	TRBD1	NA	TGTGCCAGCAGCCCCGACAGGGCCAATCAGCCCCAGCATTTT	CASSPDRANQPQHF